The 6 T cell receptor beta chains presented below share a single source sample, sequenced in a study of cytomegalovirus exposure and HLA in healthy donors. The PCR made use of 60 Vbeta and 13 Jbeta primers. Some clones are missing from TCRdb's copy, which holds only in-frame ones; the method was immunoSEQ multiplex PCR. The top ten clones hold around 15% of a sample with roughly 180,000 clones, 75% to 80% of them seen once. Sequenced sample: PBMCs. These receptors were obtained from a man aged 50-60 years in good health and CMV-seropositive.

This clone was found a few times. The chain couples TRBV6-4 to TRBJ2-3; TRBD1 might be the D (6 bases). This CDR3 region has 16 residues. Germline V gene lookup returns CDR1 MRHNA and CDR2 SNTAGT. V was shortened by 5 bases and J by 5 bases, with 20 bases between the two germline ends. Here the CDR3 DNA reads TGTGCCAGCAGTCTACAGGGACCTCCAGCCAGAGATACGCAGTATTTT. Its protein is CASSLQGPPARDTQYF.

A note on this clone: Other DNA sequences in this sample translate to the same CDR3. The chain is built from TRBV28 and TRBJ2-7; D remains ambiguous. The CDR3 runs 11 residues. Germline loops: CDR1 MDHEN, CDR2 SYDVKM. Trimming cost V 6 bases and J 0 bases, with 3 bases left between them. The CDR3 DNA reads TGTGCCAGCAGCTTCTCCTACGAGCAGTACTTC. Protein product: CASSFSYEQYF.

V is TRBV18 and J is TRBJ2-2; tentative D call: TRBD2 (5 bases). The CDR3 consists of 16 residues. Trimming shortened V by 0 bases and J by 5 bases, and 13 bases separated the two germline ends. Germline V gene sequence: CDR1 KGHSH, CDR2 LQKENI. CDR3 DNA sequence: TGTGCCAGCTCACCACCTGAGGGAAGTAGGACCGGGGAGCTGTTTTTT. It codes for CASSPPEGSRTGELFF.

The rearrangement uses TRBV6-5 and TRBJ1-3, with a tentative D call TRBD1 (6 bases). Per germline, CDR1 MNHEY and CDR2 SVGAGI. The CDR3 has 14 amino acids. V lost 5 bases and J lost 0, with 8 bases in between. The CDR3 nucleotides read TGTGCCAGCAGTGACAGGTTCTCTGGAAACACCATATATTTT. Its protein product is CASSDRFSGNTIYF.

In this sample, this clone turned up a few times. The chain couples TRBV14 to TRBJ2-2, with 8 bases matching TRBD1. The CDR3 runs 17 residues. V trimming: 4 bases; J trimming: 4 bases; junction bases outside the gene matches: 11. Germline CDR1 and CDR2: SGHDN and FVKESK. The CDR3, as DNA: TGTGCCAGCAGCCGGAGTCAGGGGGCGCGGATCACCGGGGAGCTGTTTTTT. Translated: CASSRSQGARITGELFF. Filled out from reference TRBV14 and TRBJ2-2, the complete variable domain reads EAGVTQFPSHSVIEKGQTVTLRCDPISGHDNLYWYRRVMGKEIKFLLHFVKESKQDESGMPNNRFLAERTGGTYSTLKVQPAELEDSGVYFCASSRSQGARITGELFFGEGSRLTVL.

The chain recombines TRBV15 with TRBJ2-2; D uncertain. Germline V gene lookup returns CDR1 LNHNV and CDR2 YYDKDF (reference sequence). This CDR3 is built from 14 residues. The V and J ends lost 0 bases and 6 bases respectively, with 8 bases between them. The CDR3 nucleotides are TGTGCCACCAGCAGAGACGGGTCTTCCGGGGAGCTGTTTTTT. Its protein is CATSRDGSSGELFF. Full variable domain (remainder filled in from reference TRBV15 and TRBJ2-2): DAMVIQNPRYQVTQFGKPVTLSCSQTLNHNVMYWYQQKSSQAPKLLFHYYDKDFNNEADTPDNFQSRRPNTSFCFLDIRSPGLGDTAMYLCATSRDGSSGELFFGEGSRLTVL.